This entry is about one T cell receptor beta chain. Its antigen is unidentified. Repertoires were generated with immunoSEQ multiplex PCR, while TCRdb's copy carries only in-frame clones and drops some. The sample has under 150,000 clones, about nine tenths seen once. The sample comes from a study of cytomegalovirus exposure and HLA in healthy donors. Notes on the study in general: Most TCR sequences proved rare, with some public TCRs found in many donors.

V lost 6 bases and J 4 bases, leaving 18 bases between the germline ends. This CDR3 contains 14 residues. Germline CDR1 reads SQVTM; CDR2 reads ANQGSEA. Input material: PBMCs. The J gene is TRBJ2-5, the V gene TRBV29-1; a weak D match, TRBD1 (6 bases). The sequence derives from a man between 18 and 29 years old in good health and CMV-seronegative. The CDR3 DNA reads TGCAGCGTAGGGTGGGGACACAAACGAGAGACCCAGTACTTC. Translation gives CSVGWGHKRETQYF. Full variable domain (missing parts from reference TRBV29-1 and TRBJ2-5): SAVISQKPSRDICQRGTSLTIQCQVDSQVTMMFWYRQQPGQSLTLIATANQGSEATYESGFVIDKFPISRPNLTFSTLTVSNMSPEDSSIYLCSVGWGHKRETQYFGPGTRLLVL.